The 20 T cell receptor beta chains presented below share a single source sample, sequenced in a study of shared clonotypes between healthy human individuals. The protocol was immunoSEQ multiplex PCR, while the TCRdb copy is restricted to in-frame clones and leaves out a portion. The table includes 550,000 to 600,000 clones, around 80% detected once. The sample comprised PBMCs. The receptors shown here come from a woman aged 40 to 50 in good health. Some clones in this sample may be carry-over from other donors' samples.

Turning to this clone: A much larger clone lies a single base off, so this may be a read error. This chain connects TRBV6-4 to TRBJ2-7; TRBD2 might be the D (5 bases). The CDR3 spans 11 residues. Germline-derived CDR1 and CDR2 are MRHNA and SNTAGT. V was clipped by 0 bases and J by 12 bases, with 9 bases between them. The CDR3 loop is CASSDSEAAYF. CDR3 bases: TGTGCCAGCAGTGACTCGGAGGCAGCGTACTTC.

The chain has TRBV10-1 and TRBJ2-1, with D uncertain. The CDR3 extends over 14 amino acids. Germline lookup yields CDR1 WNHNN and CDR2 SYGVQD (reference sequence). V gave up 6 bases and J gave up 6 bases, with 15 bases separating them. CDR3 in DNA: TGCGCCAGCAGCCCACTGATGTGGAGCAATGAGCAGTTCTTC. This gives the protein CASSPLMWSNEQFF.

The CDR3 reads CASSLVGSLETQYF. CDR3 nucleotide sequence: TGTGCCAGCAGCTTGGTGGGGTCCCTAGAGACCCAGTACTTC. The chain couples TRBV5-4 to TRBJ2-5, with D uncertain. The V end was cut by 0 bases, the J end by 4 bases, with 10 bases between. CDR3 length: 14 amino acids. CDR1 SGHNT and CDR2 YYREEE come from the germline V gene (reference sequence).

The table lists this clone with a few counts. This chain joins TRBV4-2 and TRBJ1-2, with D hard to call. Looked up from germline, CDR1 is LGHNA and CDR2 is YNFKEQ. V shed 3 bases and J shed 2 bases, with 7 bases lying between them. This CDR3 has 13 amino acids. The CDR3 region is CASSHERNYGYTF. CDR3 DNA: TGTGCCAGCAGCCATGAGAGGAACTATGGCTACACCTTC.

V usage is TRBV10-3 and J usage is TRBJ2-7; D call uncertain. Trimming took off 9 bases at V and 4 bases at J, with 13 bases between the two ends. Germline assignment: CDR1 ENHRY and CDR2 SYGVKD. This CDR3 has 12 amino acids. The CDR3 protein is CAIARDPYEQYF. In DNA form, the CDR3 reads TGTGCCATTGCGCGCGACCCGTACGAGCAGTACTTC.

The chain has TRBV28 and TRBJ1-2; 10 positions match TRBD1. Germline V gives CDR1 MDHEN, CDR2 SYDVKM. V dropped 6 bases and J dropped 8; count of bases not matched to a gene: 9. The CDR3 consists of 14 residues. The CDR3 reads CASRSGTGASGYTF. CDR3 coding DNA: TGTGCCAGCAGGTCCGGGACAGGGGCAAGCGGCTACACCTTC.

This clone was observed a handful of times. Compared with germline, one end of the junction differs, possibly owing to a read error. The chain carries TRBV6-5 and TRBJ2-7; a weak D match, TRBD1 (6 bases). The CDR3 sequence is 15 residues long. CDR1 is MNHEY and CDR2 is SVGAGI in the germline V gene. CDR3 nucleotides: TGTGCCAGCAGTTACGGAACAGGGAACCTATACGAGCAGCACTTC. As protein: CASSYGTGNLYEQHF.

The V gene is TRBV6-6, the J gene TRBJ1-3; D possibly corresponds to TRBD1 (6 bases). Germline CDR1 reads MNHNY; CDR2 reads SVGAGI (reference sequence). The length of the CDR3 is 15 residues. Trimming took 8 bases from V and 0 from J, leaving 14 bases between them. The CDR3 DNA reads TGTGCCAGCCTCGTGGGACAAAACTCTGGAAACACCATATATTTT. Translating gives CASLVGQNSGNTIYF.

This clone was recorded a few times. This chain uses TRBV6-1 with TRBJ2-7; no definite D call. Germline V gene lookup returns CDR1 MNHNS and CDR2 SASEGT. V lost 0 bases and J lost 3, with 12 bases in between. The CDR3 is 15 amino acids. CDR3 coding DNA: TGTGCCAGCAGTGAAGCGGCGCTTTCGAACTACGAGCAGTACTTC. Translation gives CASSEAALSNYEQYF.

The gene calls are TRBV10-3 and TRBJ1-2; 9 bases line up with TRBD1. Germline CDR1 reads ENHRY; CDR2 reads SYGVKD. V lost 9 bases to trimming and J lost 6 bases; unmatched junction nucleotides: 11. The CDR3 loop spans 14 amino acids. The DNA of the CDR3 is TGTGCCATAGCTTGGGACAGGGATCAGGATGGCTACACCTTC. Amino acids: CAIAWDRDQDGYTF.

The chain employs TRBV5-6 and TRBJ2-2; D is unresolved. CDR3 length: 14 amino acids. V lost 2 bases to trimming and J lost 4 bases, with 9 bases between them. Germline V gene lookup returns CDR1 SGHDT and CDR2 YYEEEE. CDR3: CASSFDRLTGELFF. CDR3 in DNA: TGTGCCAGCAGCTTCGATCGACTCACCGGGGAGCTGTTTTTT.

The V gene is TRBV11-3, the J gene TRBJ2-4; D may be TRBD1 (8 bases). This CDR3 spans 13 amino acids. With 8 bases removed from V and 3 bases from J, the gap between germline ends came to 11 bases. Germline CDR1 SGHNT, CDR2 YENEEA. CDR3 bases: TGTGCCAGCCACAGGGGGGGCAAAAACATTCAGTACTTC. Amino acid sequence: CASHRGGKNIQYF.

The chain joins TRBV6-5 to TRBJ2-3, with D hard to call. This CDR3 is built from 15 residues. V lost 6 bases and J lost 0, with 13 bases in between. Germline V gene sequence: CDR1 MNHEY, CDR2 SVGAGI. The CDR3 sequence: CASSLQAASTDTQYF. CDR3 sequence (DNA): TGTGCCAGCAGCCTCCAGGCGGCTAGCACAGATACGCAGTATTTT.

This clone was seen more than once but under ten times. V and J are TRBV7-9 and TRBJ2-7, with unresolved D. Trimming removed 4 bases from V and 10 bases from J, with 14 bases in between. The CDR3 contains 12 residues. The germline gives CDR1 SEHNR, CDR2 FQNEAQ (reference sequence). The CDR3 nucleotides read TGTGCCAGCAGCTACGATGGGCTTGTCCAGTACTTC. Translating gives CASSYDGLVQYF.

For the CDR3, the DNA is TGTGCCAGTAGTGGAATAGCGGGGACAGGGAGCTACGAGCAGTACTTC. It codes for CASSGIAGTGSYEQYF. The chain employs TRBV19 and TRBJ2-7, with D possibly being TRBD1 (9 bases). The CDR3 has 16 residues. Germline CDR1 LNHDA, CDR2 SQIVND (reference sequence). V lost 5 bases, J lost 3 bases, and 20 bases lay in between.

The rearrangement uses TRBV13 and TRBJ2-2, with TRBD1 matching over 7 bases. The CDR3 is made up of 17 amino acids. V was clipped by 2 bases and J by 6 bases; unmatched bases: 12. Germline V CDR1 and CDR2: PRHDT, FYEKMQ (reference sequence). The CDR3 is CASSLRQGIRASGELFF. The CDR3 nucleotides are TGTGCCAGCAGCTTAAGACAGGGCATCAGGGCTTCCGGGGAGCTGTTTTTT.

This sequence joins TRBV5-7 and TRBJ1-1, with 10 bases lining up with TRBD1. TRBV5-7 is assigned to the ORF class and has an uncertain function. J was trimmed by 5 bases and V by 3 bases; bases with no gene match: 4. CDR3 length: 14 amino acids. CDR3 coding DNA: TGTGCCAGCAGCTCATGGGACAGGGGAACTGAAGCTTTCTTT. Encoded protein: CASSSWDRGTEAFF.

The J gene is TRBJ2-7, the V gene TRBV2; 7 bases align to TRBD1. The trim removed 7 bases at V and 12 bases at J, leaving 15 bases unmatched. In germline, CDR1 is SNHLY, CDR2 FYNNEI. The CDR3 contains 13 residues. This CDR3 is CASMETGTVGAYF. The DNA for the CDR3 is TGTGCCAGCATGGAGACAGGGACGGTGGGGGCGTACTTC.

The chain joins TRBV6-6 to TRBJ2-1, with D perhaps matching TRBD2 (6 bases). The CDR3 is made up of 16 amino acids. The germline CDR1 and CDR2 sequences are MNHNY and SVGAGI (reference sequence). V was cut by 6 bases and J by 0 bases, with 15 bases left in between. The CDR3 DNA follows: TGTGCCAGCAGCCGGAGCGGGCCGAGCTCCTACAATGAGCAGTTCTTC. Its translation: CASSRSGPSSYNEQFF.

CDR3 coding DNA: TGTGCCAGCAGCGTAGCTGTGGCAGGCGTTGGGGACACTGAAGCTTTCTTT. Protein: CASSVAVAGVGDTEAFF. J is TRBJ1-1 and V is TRBV9; D call uncertain. The CDR3 spans 17 residues. The V gene lost 0 bases and the J gene lost 3 bases, with 18 bases spanning the gap. Germline V gives CDR1 SGDLS, CDR2 YYNGEE.